This entry describes one TCR beta chain. Cells were sorted from thawed PBMC rested overnight and stained with GMM-loaded CD1B tetramer, viability dye and anti-CD3. CD1B tetramers were loaded with Rhodococcus equi-derived C32 glucose monomycolate. Tetramer-sorted PBMC had been CD14 monocyte-depleted before freezing. This specimen comes from a study of T cells in tuberculosis. Clones were sequenced by immunoSEQ multiplex PCR, and TCRdb holds only the in-frame ones, with some missing. Of about 59,000 clones listed, about 76% are singletons. Study-wide points: The stringent gate may have excluded weak CD1B-GMM tetramer binders.

The V and J ends lost 5 bases and 4 bases, in that order; junction bases with no gene match: 2. Germline V lookup: CDR1 DFQATT, CDR2 SNEGSKA (reference sequence). The CDR3 runs 11 residues. V usage is TRBV20-1 and J usage is TRBJ2-7; TRBD2 matches at 7 bases. The sequencing input was CD1b-GMM tetramer-negative cells sorted from PBMCs. This sequence originates from an adult woman with latent tuberculosis. The DNA of the CDR3 is TGCAGTGCTGGGGGGGGGTACGAGCAGTACTTC. It specifies CSAGGGYEQYF.